The clone carrying this T cell receptor (beta chain) was counted between two and nine times. Its antigen is currently unknown. Sequenced by immunoSEQ multiplex PCR; TCRdb stores in-frame clones only, minus some. The repertoire holds approximately 73,000 clones, with roughly 82% as singletons. The V gene's germline CDR1 is MNHEY and CDR2 SVGAGI. V lost 4 bases and J lost 1, with 9 bases in between. The CDR3 runs 14 residues. These data belong to a study of T cell responses to AZD1222 COVID-19 vaccine. General study findings and limits: Elevations in Spike-specific TCR breadth and depth followed administration of two AZD1222 doses. Of spike-specific TCRs, nearly half reportedly target regions left unmutated in variants. Repertoires were obtained only post-peak T cell response.

The origin of this receptor is an adult in good health. The sample was peripheral blood, taken on day 0 of AZD1222 vaccination. The chain links TRBV6-5 to TRBJ2-3, with D hard to call. In DNA form, the CDR3 reads TGTGCCAGCAGTTGGAAACCGGGCACAGATACGCAGTATTTT. Translating it yields CASSWKPGTDTQYF.